These T cell receptor beta chains were read from a single sample in a study of T cells in localized non-small cell lung cancer. The method was immunoSEQ multiplex PCR; TCRdb's version includes in-frame clones alone and lacks a portion of them. Of roughly 17,000 clones in the sample, roughly 90% were seen once. The source material was peripheral blood, sampled before any cancer treatment. These receptors were obtained from a male donor older than 55 with stage II squamous cell lung carcinoma. The CDR3 runs from the conserved cysteine through the conserved F or W. A D gene is named only where the DNA matches it firmly. Clone size is stated in some rows and not others, as once, few, many or a class when expanded.

>TRBJ2-2|TRBV7-8|TRBD2|-
CASSSGLAGVKGTGELFF
TGTGCCAGCAGCTCGGGACTAGCGGGAGTGAAGGGCACCGGGGAGCTGTTTTTT
>TRBJ2-3|TRBV11-3|-|-
CASSSGRGNTDTQYF
TGTGCCAGCAGCTCAGGCCGGGGGAACACAGATACGCAGTATTTT
>TRBJ2-2|TRBV5-6|-|-
CASSLGRFTGELFF
TGTGCCAGCAGCTTGGGGAGGTTCACCGGGGAGCTGTTTTTT
>TRBJ2-3|TRBV9|-|-
CASSVRTSTDTQYF
TGTGCCAGCAGCGTTCGGACTTCCACAGATACGCAGTATTTT
>TRBJ2-3|TRBV6-4|-|-
CASSVVLGDTQYF
TGTGCCAGCAGCGTGGTCCTCGGGGATACGCAGTATTTT
>TRBJ2-2|TRBV19|TRBD2|once
CASIGLAGGEVTGELFF
TGTGCCAGTATAGGACTAGCGGGAGGGGAGGTCACCGGGGAGCTGTTTTTT
>TRBJ1-1|TRBV28|TRBD1|few
CASSLTGAMNTEAFF
TGTGCCAGCAGTCTCACAGGGGCCATGAACACTGAAGCTTTCTTT
>TRBJ1-1|TRBV7-2|-|once
CASSLVGGEGTEAFF
TGTGCCAGCAGCTTAGTCGGAGGGGAAGGGACTGAAGCTTTCTTT
>TRBJ1-1|TRBV14|-|-
CASSQGWGKAMNTEAFF
TGTGCCAGCAGCCAAGGATGGGGAAAAGCTATGAACACTGAAGCTTTCTTT
>TRBJ2-2|TRBV6-1|TRBD2|-
CASSGPPRLAGNTGELFF
TGTGCCAGCAGTGGCCCCCCGAGACTAGCGGGGAACACCGGGGAGCTGTTTTTT
>TRBJ2-2|TRBV5-1|TRBD1|-
CASSLVQGATGELFF
TGCGCCAGCAGCTTGGTTCAGGGGGCCACCGGGGAGCTGTTTTTT
>TRBJ2-2|TRBV4-2|-|once
CASSLTGGELFF
TGTGCCAGCAGCCTAACGGGCGGGGAGCTGTTTTTT
>TRBJ2-7|TRBV27|TRBD2|-
CASSSLQLAGGSYEQYF
TGTGCCAGCAGTTCCCTACAACTAGCGGGAGGCTCCTACGAGCAGTACTTC
>TRBJ2-5|TRBV6-1|TRBD1|-
CASSEATGWQETQYF
TGTGCCAGCAGTGAAGCGACAGGGTGGCAAGAGACCCAGTACTTC
>TRBJ2-1|TRBV27|TRBD2|-
CASSSGLAGVEQFF
TGTGCCAGCAGTTCGGGACTAGCGGGAGTTGAGCAGTTCTTC
>TRBJ2-5|TRBV5-4|TRBD1|-
CASSPRDREETQYF
TGTGCCAGCAGCCCCCGGGACAGGGAAGAGACCCAGTACTTC
>TRBJ1-5|TRBV30|TRBD1|-
CAWSWMGQGNQPQHF
TGTGCCTGGAGCTGGATGGGACAGGGCAATCAGCCCCAGCATTTT
>TRBJ2-1|TRBV7-8|TRBD2|-
CASSAREGAYNEQFF
TGTGCCAGCAGCGCGCGGGAGGGGGCCTACAATGAGCAGTTCTTC
>TRBJ2-1|TRBV27|-|-
CASSLDRLGWQFF
TGTGCCAGCAGTTTAGACAGACTAGGATGGCAGTTCTTC
>TRBJ1-1|TRBV2|-|-
CASLFGESNTEAFF
TGTGCCAGCCTTTTCGGGGAATCGAACACTGAAGCTTTCTTT
>TRBJ2-7|TRBV18|TRBD2|-
CASSRAGGEQYF
TGTGCCAGCTCAAGGGCGGGGGGCGAGCAGTACTTC
>TRBJ2-7|TRBV6-1|-|-
CASRPRETSYEQYF
TGTGCCAGCAGACCACGAGAGACCTCCTACGAGCAGTACTTC
>TRBJ2-3|TRBV6-5|-|-
CASSYSMLGGPDTQYF
TGTGCCAGCAGTTACTCGATGTTGGGGGGTCCAGATACGCAGTATTTT
>TRBJ2-1|TRBV25-1|-|few
CASSPLGVTSSYNEQFF
TGTGCCAGCAGTCCACTAGGAGTAACGAGCTCCTACAATGAGCAGTTCTTC
>TRBJ2-2|TRBV27|-|-
CASSLRGGELFF
TGTGCCAGCAGTTTACGCGGCGGGGAGCTGTTTTTT
>TRBJ2-5|TRBV18|TRBD1|-
CASSPSGWDRALAIQETQYF
TGTGCCAGCTCACCTTCTGGCTGGGACAGGGCCCTCGCGATCCAAGAGACCCAGTACTTC
>TRBJ1-1|TRBV7-7|TRBD1|once
CASSSGTGVVHTEAFF
TGTGCTAGCAGCTCCGGGACAGGGGTGGTTCACACTGAAGCTTTCTTT
>TRBJ2-2|TRBV7-6|-|-
CASSLVAPAGRTGELFF
TGTGCCAGCAGCTTAGTGGCACCCGCTGGTCGGACCGGGGAGCTGTTTTTT
>TRBJ2-7|TRBV5-1|TRBD1|-
CASSPTGAYEQYF
TGCGCCAGCAGCCCGACAGGGGCCTACGAGCAGTACTTC
>TRBJ1-1|TRBV7-2|TRBD1|-
CASTLQGAGTEAFF
TGTGCCAGCACCCTACAGGGGGCAGGTACTGAAGCTTTCTTT
>TRBJ1-4|TRBV4-1|TRBD1|-
CASSHWDRENEKLFF
TGCGCCAGCAGCCACTGGGACAGGGAAAATGAAAAACTGTTTTTT
>TRBJ1-5|TRBV28|-|-
CASRWFTNQPQHF
TGTGCCAGCAGATGGTTTACCAATCAGCCCCAGCATTTT
>TRBJ2-6|TRBV5-5|-|-
CASSPRQGIVSGANVLTF
TGTGCCAGCAGCCCCCGGCAGGGAATAGTCTCTGGGGCCAACGTCCTGACTTTC
>TRBJ2-4|TRBV5-4|TRBD2|-
CASSTGLAGQGNIQYF
TGTGCCAGCAGCACCGGACTAGCGGGGCAGGGGAACATTCAGTACTTC
>TRBJ2-7|TRBV27|TRBD1|-
CASSLSSSQTGAYEQYF
TGTGCCAGCAGTTTATCTTCTTCTCAGACAGGGGCCTACGAGCAGTACTTC
>TRBJ2-6|TRBV5-1|-|-
CASSSDTSGANVLTF
TGCGCCAGCAGCTCGGATACCTCTGGGGCCAACGTCCTGACTTTC
>TRBJ2-2|TRBV5-1|TRBD2|once
CASSPGLAVTGELFF
TGCGCCAGCAGCCCGGGACTAGCGGTAACCGGGGAGCTGTTTTTT
>TRBJ2-2|TRBV6-5|TRBD1|-
CASSLGQGTGELFF
TGTGCCAGCAGCTTGGGACAGGGCACCGGGGAGCTGTTTTTT
>TRBJ2-7|TRBV5-5|-|-
CASSFLINYEQYF
TGTGCCAGCAGCTTCCTGATTAACTACGAGCAGTACTTC
>TRBJ1-1|TRBV4-1|-|few
CASSQELESTEAFF
TGCGCCAGCAGCCAAGAACTAGAGAGCACTGAAGCTTTCTTT
>TRBJ2-7|TRBV30|-|-
CAWSYRAQGEQYF
TGTGCCTGGAGTTACAGGGCTCAAGGCGAGCAGTACTTC
>TRBJ2-2|TRBV7-8|-|-
CASSSPGALYTGELFF
TGTGCCAGCAGCTCCCCCGGGGCACTGTACACCGGGGAGCTGTTTTTT
>TRBJ1-3|TRBV13|-|once
CASSLGQNPGNTIYF
TGTGCCAGCAGCTTAGGGCAGAATCCTGGAAACACCATATATTTT
>TRBJ2-5|TRBV6-5|-|-
CASSITGFALETQYF
TGTGCCAGCAGTATCACGGGATTCGCCCTTGAGACCCAGTACTTC
>TRBJ2-4|TRBV30|-|-
CAWSGLAKNIQYF
TGTGCCTGGAGCGGGTTAGCCAAAAACATTCAGTACTTC
>TRBJ1-1|TRBV29-1|TRBD1|-
CSALDRLNTEAFF
TGCAGCGCCTTGGACAGGTTGAACACTGAAGCTTTCTTT
>TRBJ2-5|TRBV2|TRBD1|-
CASRGQGETQYF
TGTGCCAGCAGGGGACAGGGGGAGACCCAGTACTTC
>TRBJ2-3|TRBV7-9|-|-
CASSRSRLQGGADTQYF
TGTGCCAGCAGCCGTTCTCGACTCCAGGGGGGAGCAGATACGCAGTATTTT
>TRBJ2-7|TRBV2|TRBD1|-
CATGQGAFYEQYF
TGTGCCACCGGACAGGGGGCATTTTACGAGCAGTACTTC
>TRBJ2-3|TRBV4-2|-|once
CASSQETSSTDTQYF
TGTGCCAGCAGCCAAGAAACTAGTAGCACAGATACGCAGTATTTT